This TCR beta chain was observed in a study of beta chain features in type 1 diabetes. Study results and caveats: When VDJ junctions were examined, type 1 diabetes patients showed fewer insertions and more deletions. Moderate but significant shortening of TCRB CDR3s was recorded in all four CD4+ subsets from Type 1 diabetes patients.

Donors contributed one heparinised blood draw apiece, averaging approximately 100 mL. Naive, central memory, regulatory and stem cell-like memory cells within the CD4+ compartment were sorted using CD45RO/CCR7/CD25/CD127/CD95/CD27. The study reverse transcribed the entire isolated RNA, so it sequenced expressed TCRB transcripts. Sequencing was performed with immunoSEQ multiplex PCR; in TCRdb, only in-frame clones are kept and a portion is missing. The data show fewer than 900,000 clones, 17% seen once. Details on this clone: Antigen unknown.

This receptor was identified in a young woman in good health. Input material: naive CD4+ T cells from blood.

This CDR3 reads CASSPDSATGELFF. CDR3 sequence (DNA): TGCGCCAGCAGCCCTGACAGTGCCACCGGGGAGCTGTTTTTT. This chain joins TRBV5-1 and TRBJ2-2, with D possibly being TRBD1 (5 bases). CDR3 length: 14 amino acids. From germline, CDR1 is SGHRS and CDR2 YFSETQ. Trimming stripped 4 bases from V and 4 bases from J, with 11 bases between.